This TCR beta chain was sequenced during a study of response to subunit inactivated influenza vaccine (dated by TCRdb to the late 2010s). For the study in its entirety: Deep quantitative profiling of the T cell receptor repertoire was used in the study to follow responses to a trivalent subunit inactivated influenza vaccine. Paper-wide results and their limitations: It was suggested by the authors that each seasonal influenza vaccination may recruit only a limited number of new T cells.

Comments on this clonotype: It lacks a known antigen. The record has no base qualities; no much larger clone is one base away.

The library came from RT-PCR. These reads were obtained on an Illumina HiSeq 2500. TCRdb's own reprocessing of the public reads used fastp at Q25 and MiXCR and kept productive beta chains. Rows with a matching CDR3 protein are joined into one entry that keeps the most common DNA and genes. The sample records about 520,000 distinct CDR3 sequences, approximately 24% of which are singletons. Under 2.5% of the sample is taken by the ten largest. The CDR3 spans 17 residues, from the cysteine through the phenylalanine. Here the CDR3 DNA is all that survives: 51 bases in frame from base 1. Via the germline V gene, CDR1 is SGHDN and CDR2 FVKESK. V trim: 4 bases; J trim: 0 bases; unmatched bases: 8.

The material sequenced was CD4+ T cells sorted from PBMCs, taken around 5 days after vaccination. In this chain, TRBV14 is recombined with TRBJ2-1; 8 middle bases align to TRBD2. The TCR comes from a man aged 50 or older who received an inactivated influenza vaccine. Donor details come from another sample of the same person, matched by shared clones. The CDR3 is CASSPRPGTSSYNEQFF. DNA sequence: TGTGCCAGCAGCCCGAGACCGGGGACTAGCTCCTACAATGAGCAGTTCTTC.